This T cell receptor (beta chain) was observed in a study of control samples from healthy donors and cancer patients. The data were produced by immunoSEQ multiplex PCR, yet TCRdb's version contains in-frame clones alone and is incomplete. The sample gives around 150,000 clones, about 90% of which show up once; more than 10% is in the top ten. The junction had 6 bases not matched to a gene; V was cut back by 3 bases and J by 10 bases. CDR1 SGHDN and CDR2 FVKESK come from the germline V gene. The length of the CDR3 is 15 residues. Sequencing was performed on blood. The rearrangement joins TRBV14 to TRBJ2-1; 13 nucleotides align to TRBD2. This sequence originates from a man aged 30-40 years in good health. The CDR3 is CASSQGGLAGFEQFF. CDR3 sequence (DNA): TGTGCCAGCAGCCAGGGGGGACTAGCGGGATTCGAGCAGTTCTTC.